This TCR beta chain was observed in a study of blood T cell repertoires in COVID-19. Here immunoSEQ multiplex PCR was the method, and the copy in TCRdb shows in-frame clones only, minus some. The repertoire includes 310,000 or so clones, about 91% of them detected once, and around 10% sits in the top ten. The germline CDR1 and CDR2 sequences are LGHNT and FRNRAP. Trimming cost V 4 bases and J 5 bases; bases outside gene matches: 2. The CDR3 has 13 amino acids. The specimen was PBMCs or T cells enriched from blood (not recorded which). The receptor comes from a woman between 18 and 30 years old who had recovered from COVID-19. This chain connects TRBV12-5 to TRBJ2-1; TRBD2 matches at 7 bases. CDR3 sequence: CASGSGLDNEQFF. The CDR3 region has the DNA TGTGCTAGTGGTTCCGGACTAGACAATGAGCAGTTCTTC.